This T cell receptor (beta chain) was sequenced for a study of T cell repertoires in cytomegalovirus infection. Study-wide background: Used in the study were CMV epitopes, some recently identified and HLA-C-restricted, others well-studied and HLA-B-restricted. Both a matching HLA type and CMV infection were indicated by public TCR beta signatures.

Points from the study as a whole: CMV-specific HLA-C-restricted TCR beta clonotypes dominated the ex vivo response. Identification of carriers of CMV plus the relevant HLA was achieved through cumulative public TCR beta family frequency.

CDR3 length: 16 amino acids. In germline, CDR1 is SGHVS, CDR2 FQNEAQ. Trimming took 3 bases from V and 2 from J; bases not matched to a gene: 8. TCRdb passed the reads through MiXCR, listing each CDR3 protein once. The data show about 160,000 distinct CDR3 sequences, with less than 25% seen just once and about 25% held by the top ten. This clonotype was detected a few times. Its antigen is currently unknown. The source was CD8+ T cells from cultured PBMCs, collected from culture after CMV antigen stimulation. The sequence came from a human donor in good health (CMV status not recorded). Some clones in this sample may be carry-over from other donors' samples. V is TRBV7-8 and J is TRBJ2-7; 9 bases line up with TRBD1. The CDR3 reads CASSFRQGERAYEQYF. The DNA of the CDR3 is TGTGCCAGCAGCTTTAGACAGGGGGAAAGGGCCTACGAGCAGTACTTC.